This T cell receptor beta chain was observed in a study of T-cell memory formation after mild COVID-19. Study-level findings and limits: Clones that shrank (day 15 to 85) were balanced CD4/CD8, whereas later expanders leaned CD4+. In pre-infection memory, a portion of responding clones appeared, which suggested that cross-reactive memory joined. Chiefly within CM and EM were the contracting CD4+ clones; CD8+ ones were within EMRA.

In this sample, this clonotype turned up a few times. Its target is not known. TCRdb fed the 5' RACE reads into MiXCR, producing one record per CDR3 protein. This table holds some 150,000 distinct CDR3 sequences, about 5.7% found once. The clonotype was recovered from an adult woman who had mild COVID-19 (a few samples of this study predate the infection). Cell type and time point are not known. Sequenced input: PBMCs or a T cell subset sorted from them (not recorded which).

The CDR3 region is CASSQDLRATDTQYF. DNA for the CDR3: TGTGCCAGCAGCCAAGATTTGAGGGCCACAGATACGCAGTATTTT. The chain employs TRBV4-2 and TRBJ2-3; tentative D call: TRBD2 (5 bases). V shed 0 bases and J shed 2 bases, with 9 bases lying between them. Germline CDR1 is LGHNA and CDR2 is YNFKEQ. The CDR3 runs to 15 residues.